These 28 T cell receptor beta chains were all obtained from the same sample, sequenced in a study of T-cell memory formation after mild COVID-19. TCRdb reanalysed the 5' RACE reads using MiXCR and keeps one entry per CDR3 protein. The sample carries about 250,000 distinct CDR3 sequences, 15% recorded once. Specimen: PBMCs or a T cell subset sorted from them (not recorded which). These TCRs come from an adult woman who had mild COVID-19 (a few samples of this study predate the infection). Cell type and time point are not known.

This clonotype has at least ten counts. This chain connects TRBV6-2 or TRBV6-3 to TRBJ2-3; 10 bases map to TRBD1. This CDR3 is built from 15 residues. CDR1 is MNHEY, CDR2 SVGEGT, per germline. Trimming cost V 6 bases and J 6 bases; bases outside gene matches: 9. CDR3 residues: CASSEGGQGKDTQYF. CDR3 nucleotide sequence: TGTGCCAGCAGCGAAGGGGGACAGGGGAAGGATACGCAGTATTTT.

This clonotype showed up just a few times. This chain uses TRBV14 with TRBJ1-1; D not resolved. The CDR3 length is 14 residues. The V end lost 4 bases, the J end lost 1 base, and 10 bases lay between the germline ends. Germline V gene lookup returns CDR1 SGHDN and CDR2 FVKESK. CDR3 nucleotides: TGTGCCAGCAGCCCCAGGCCCCCGAACACTGAAGCTTTCTTT. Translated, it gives CASSPRPPNTEAFF.

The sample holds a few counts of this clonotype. The chain's CDR3 is CASSSWTSGGDEQFF. DNA of the CDR3: TGTGCCAGCAGCTCATGGACTAGCGGGGGTGATGAGCAGTTCTTC. V and J are TRBV11-2 and TRBJ2-1, with 13 bases identical to TRBD2. Losses at the gene ends were 4 bases for V and 8 bases for J; bases not matched to a gene: 5. From germline, CDR1 is SGHAT and CDR2 FQNNGV. CDR3 length equals 15 residues.

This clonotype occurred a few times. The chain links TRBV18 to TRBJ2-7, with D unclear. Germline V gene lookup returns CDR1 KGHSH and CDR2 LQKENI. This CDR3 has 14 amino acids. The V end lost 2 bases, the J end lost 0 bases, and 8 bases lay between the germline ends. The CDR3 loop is CASSPSRSSYEQYF. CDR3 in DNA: TGTGCCAGCTCACCATCTAGGAGCTCCTACGAGCAGTACTTC.

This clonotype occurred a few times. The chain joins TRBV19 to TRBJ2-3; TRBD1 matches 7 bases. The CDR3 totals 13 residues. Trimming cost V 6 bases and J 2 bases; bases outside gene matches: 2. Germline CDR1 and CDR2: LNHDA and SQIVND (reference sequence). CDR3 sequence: CASRGQTTDTQYF. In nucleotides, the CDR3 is TGTGCCAGTAGGGGACAGACCACAGATACGCAGTATTTT.

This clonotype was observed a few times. The CDR3 loop is CASSQARAGEAFF. In nucleotides, the CDR3 is TGTGCCAGCAGCCAAGCCAGGGCGGGTGAAGCTTTCTTT. The V and J genes are TRBV3-1 and TRBJ1-1; D might be TRBD1 (5 bases). Germline V gene data show CDR1 as LGHDT and CDR2 as YNNKEL (reference sequence). Deletions cut 1 base from V and 7 bases from J, with 10 bases between. This CDR3 is 13 amino acids long.

CDR3 coding DNA: TGTGCCAGCAGGCGGACTAGCGGGGATCGAAATGAGCAGTTCTTC. Protein: CASRRTSGDRNEQFF. The chain has TRBV2 and TRBJ2-1, with 12 bases identical to TRBD2. Germline CDR1 reads SNHLY; CDR2 reads FYNNEI. This CDR3 region has 15 residues. With V trimmed by 6 bases and J by 7 bases, 7 bases remained unmatched.

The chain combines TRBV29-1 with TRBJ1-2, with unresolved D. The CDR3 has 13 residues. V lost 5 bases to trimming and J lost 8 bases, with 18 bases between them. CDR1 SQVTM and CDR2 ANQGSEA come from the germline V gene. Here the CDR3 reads CSVKGSSLSGYTF. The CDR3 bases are TGCAGCGTTAAAGGGTCATCCCTTAGCGGCTACACCTTC.

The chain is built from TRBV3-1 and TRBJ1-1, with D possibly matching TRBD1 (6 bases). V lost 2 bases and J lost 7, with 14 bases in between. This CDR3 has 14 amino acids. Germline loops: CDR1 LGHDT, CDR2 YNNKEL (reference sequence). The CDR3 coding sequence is TGTGCCAGCAGCCAACCGGGGGGCTCTAGTGAAGCTTTCTTT. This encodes CASSQPGGSSEAFF.

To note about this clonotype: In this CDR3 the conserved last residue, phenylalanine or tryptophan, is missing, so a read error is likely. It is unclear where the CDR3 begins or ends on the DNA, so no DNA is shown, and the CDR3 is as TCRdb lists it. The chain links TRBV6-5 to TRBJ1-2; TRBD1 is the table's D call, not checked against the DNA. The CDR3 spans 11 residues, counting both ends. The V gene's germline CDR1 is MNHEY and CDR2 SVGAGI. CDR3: CASSESGTLIL.

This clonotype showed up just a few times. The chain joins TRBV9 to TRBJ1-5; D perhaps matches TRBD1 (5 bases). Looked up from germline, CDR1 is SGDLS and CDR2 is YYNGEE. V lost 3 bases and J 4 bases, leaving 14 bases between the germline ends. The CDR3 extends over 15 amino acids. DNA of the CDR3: TGTGCCAGCAGCGCCGGGGGACGGAGTAATCAGCCCCAGCATTTT. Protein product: CASSAGGRSNQPQHF.

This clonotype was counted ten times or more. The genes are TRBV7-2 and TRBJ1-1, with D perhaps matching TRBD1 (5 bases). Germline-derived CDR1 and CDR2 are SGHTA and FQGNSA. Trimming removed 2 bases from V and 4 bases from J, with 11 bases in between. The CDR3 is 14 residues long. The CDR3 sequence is CASSLTAGSTEAFF. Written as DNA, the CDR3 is TGTGCCAGCAGCTTAACGGCAGGGAGCACTGAAGCTTTCTTT. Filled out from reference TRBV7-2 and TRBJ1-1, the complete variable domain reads GAGVSQSPSNKVTEKGKDVELRCDPISGHTALYWYRQSLGQGLEFLIYFQGNSAPDKSGLPSDRFSAERTGGSVSTLTIQRTQQEDSAVYLCASSLTAGSTEAFFGQGTRLTVV.

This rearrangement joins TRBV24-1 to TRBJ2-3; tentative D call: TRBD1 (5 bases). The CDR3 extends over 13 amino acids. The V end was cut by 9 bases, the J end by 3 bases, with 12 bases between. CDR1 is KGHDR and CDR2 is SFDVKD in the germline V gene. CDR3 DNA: TGTGCCACCTCCCCGAACAGGACAGATACGCAGTATTTT. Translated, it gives CATSPNRTDTQYF.

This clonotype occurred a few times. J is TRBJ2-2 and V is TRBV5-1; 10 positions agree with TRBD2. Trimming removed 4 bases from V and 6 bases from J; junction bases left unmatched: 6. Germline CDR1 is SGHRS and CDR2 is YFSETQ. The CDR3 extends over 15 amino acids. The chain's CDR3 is CASSLAGDLPGELFF. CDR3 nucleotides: TGCGCCAGCAGCCTAGCGGGAGATCTGCCCGGGGAGCTGTTTTTT.

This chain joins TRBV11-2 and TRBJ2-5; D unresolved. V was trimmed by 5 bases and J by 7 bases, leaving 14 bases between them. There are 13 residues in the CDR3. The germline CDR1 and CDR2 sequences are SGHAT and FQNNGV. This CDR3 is CASSQDGVGTQYF. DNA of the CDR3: TGTGCCAGCAGCCAGGACGGAGTGGGGACCCAGTACTTC.

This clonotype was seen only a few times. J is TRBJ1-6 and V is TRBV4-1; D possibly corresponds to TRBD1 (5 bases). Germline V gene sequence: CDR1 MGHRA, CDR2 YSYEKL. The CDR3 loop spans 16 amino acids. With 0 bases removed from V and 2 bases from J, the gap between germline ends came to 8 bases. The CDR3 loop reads CASSQEGQPYNSPLHF. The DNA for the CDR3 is TGCGCCAGCAGCCAAGAGGGGCAACCCTATAATTCACCCCTCCACTTT.

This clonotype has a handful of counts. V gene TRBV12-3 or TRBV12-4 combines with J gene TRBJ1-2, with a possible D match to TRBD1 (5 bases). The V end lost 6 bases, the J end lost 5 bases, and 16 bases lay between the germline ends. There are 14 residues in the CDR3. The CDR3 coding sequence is TGTGCCAGCAGAGAGACAGTATCGCTTTATGGCTACACCTTC. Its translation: CASRETVSLYGYTF.

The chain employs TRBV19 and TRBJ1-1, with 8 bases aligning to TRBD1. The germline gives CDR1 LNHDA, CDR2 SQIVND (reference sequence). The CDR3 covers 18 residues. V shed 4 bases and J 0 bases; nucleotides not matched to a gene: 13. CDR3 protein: CASSRIRGPTDMNTEAFF. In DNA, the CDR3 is TGTGCCAGTAGTAGAATCAGGGGGCCGACCGACATGAACACTGAAGCTTTCTTT.

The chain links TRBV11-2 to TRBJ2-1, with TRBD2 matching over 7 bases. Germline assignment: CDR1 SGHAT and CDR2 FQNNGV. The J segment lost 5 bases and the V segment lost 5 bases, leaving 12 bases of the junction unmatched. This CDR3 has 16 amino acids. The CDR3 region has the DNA TGTGCCAGCAGCCAAGCTGGGGAGGGGTGGAACAATGAGCAGTTCTTC. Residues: CASSQAGEGWNNEQFF.

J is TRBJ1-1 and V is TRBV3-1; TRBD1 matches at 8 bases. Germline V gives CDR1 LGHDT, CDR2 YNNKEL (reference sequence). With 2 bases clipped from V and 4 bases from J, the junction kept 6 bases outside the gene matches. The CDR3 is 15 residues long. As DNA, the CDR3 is TGTGCCAGCAGCCAATCAGGGGGCAGGAGCACTGAAGCTTTCTTT. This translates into CASSQSGGRSTEAFF.

This CDR3 reads CASSLSGDSDTQYF. The DNA for the CDR3 is TGCGCCAGCAGCTTGTCGGGAGACTCAGATACGCAGTATTTT. The V call is TRBV5-1, the J call TRBJ2-3; a possible D gene is TRBD2 (6 bases). The ends were cut back, 1 base at V and 4 bases at J, with 10 bases in the middle. The CDR3 spans 14 residues. CDR1 and CDR2 (germline): SGHRS, YFSETQ.

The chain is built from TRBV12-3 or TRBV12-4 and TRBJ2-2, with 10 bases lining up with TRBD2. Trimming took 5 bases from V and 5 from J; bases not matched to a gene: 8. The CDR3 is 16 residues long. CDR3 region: CASSASGSSGTGELFF. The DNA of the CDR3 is TGTGCCAGCAGTGCTAGCGGGAGTTCAGGAACCGGGGAGCTGTTTTTT.

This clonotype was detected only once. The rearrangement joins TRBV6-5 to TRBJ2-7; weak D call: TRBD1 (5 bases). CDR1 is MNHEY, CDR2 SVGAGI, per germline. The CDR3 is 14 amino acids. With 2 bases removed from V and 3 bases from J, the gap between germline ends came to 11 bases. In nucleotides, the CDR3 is TGTGCCAGCAGTTACGGGCAGGGCAACTACGAGCAGTACTTC. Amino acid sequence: CASSYGQGNYEQYF.

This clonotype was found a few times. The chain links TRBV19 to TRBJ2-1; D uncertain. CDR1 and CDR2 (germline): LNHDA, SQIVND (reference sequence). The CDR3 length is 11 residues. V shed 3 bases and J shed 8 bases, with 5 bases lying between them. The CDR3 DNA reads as TGTGCCAGTAGTATTGGTGATGAGCAGTTCTTC. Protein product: CASSIGDEQFF.

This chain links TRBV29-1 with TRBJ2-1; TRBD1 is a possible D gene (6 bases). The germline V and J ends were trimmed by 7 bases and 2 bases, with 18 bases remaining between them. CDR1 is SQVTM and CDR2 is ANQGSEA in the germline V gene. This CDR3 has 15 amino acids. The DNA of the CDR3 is TGCAGCGCTATCGGTTTGTGGACAGCCTACAATGAGCAGTTCTTC. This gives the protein CSAIGLWTAYNEQFF.

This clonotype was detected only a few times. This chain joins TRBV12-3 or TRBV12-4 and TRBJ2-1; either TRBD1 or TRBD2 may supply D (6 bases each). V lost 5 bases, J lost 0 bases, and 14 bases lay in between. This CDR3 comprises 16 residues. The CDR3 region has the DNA TGTGCCAGCAGTCCGCAAGGGGGGATCTCCTACAATGAGCAGTTCTTC. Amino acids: CASSPQGGISYNEQFF.

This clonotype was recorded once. Here the CDR3 DNA reads TGTGCCAGCAGATCCCTGGCCTACGAGCAGTACTTC. Translating gives CASRSLAYEQYF. V and J are TRBV2 and TRBJ2-7; D call uncertain. V was shortened by 6 bases and J by 2 bases, with 8 bases between the two germline ends. Germline V lookup: CDR1 SNHLY, CDR2 FYNNEI. This CDR3 region has 12 residues.

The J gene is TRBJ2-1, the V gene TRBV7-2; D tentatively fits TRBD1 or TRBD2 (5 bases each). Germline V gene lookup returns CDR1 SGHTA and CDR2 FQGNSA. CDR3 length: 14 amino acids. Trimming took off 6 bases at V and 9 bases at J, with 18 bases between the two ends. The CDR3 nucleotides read TGTGCCAGCAGGCCCGGGACCCATCCCGGTGAGCAGTTCTTC. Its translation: CASRPGTHPGEQFF.